The 17 T cell receptor beta chains in this list originate from one sample, sequenced in a study of T cells in Graves' hyperthyroidism and ophthalmopathy. TCR beta CDR3 region amplification was performed from RNA transcripts. HTBI primers were employed in a first-round RT-PCR of the TCR CDR3. MiXCR was run by TCRdb on the multiplex PCR reads, yielding one entry per CDR3 protein. The table has hundreds of thousands of distinct CDR3 sequences, over 35% seen once. The sequenced sample consisted of blood. Receptors were obtained from a man aged 18 to 29 with Graves' hyperthyroidism.

A single count supports this clonotype. The chain uses TRBV5-1 and TRBJ2-5; possibly TRBD1 for D (5 bases). V was trimmed by 0 bases and J by 5 bases, leaving 11 bases between them. This CDR3 has 14 amino acids. Germline CDR1 and CDR2: SGHRS and YFSETQ. The CDR3 is CASSLVQAGETQYF. The CDR3 nucleotides are TGCGCCAGCAGCTTGGTACAGGCTGGGGAGACCCAGTACTTC.

As to this clonotype: The junction shows a germline mismatch at one end, possibly a read error. The chain recombines TRBV9 with TRBJ1-3; D perhaps matches TRBD1 (6 bases). The CDR3 sequence is 16 residues long. Germline V gene data show CDR1 as SGDLS and CDR2 as YYNGEE. In DNA form, the CDR3 reads TGTGCCAACAGCGTTGGATCCGGGACATATGGAAACACCATATATTTT. Encoded protein: CANSVGSGTYGNTIYF. Using reference TRBV9 and TRBJ1-3 for the parts outside the CDR3, the full variable domain is DSGVTQTPKHLITATGQRVTLRCSPRSGDLSVYWYQQSLDQGLQFLIQYYNGEERAKGNILERFSAQQFPDLHSELNLSSLELGDSALYFCANSVGSGTYGNTIYFGEGSWLTVV.

This rearrangement joins TRBV30 to TRBJ2-2; D is undetermined. Deletions cut 0 bases from V and 10 bases from J, with 12 bases between. Germline CDR1 and CDR2: GTSNPN and SVGIG (reference sequence). CDR3 size: 13 residues. The CDR3 sequence: CAWSVLGSQELFF. Here the CDR3 DNA reads TGTGCCTGGAGTGTTTTGGGCAGCCAGGAGCTGTTTTTT.

Ten or more counts support this clonotype. The chain carries TRBV2 and TRBJ1-4, with 9 bases that match TRBD1. V lost 3 bases, J lost 8 bases, and 4 bases stayed unmatched. This CDR3 comprises 14 residues. Germline V CDR1 and CDR2: SNHLY, FYNNEI. CDR3 amino acids: CASSEGQGSEKLFF. The DNA of the CDR3 is TGTGCCAGCAGTGAGGGACAGGGTTCGGAAAAACTGTTTTTT.

As for this clonotype: Given a much more abundant clone one base away, this may be a read error. This sequence joins TRBV24-1 and TRBJ2-2; the D gene is possibly TRBD2 (5 bases). The CDR3 covers 16 residues. Germline V lookup: CDR1 KGHDR, CDR2 SFDVKD. CDR3 residues: CATSDLGFTGTGELSF. As DNA, the CDR3 is TGTGCCACCAGTGATTTGGGTTTCACGGGCACCGGGGAGCTGTCTTTT.

This clonotype has just a few counts. The rearrangement links TRBV4-1 to TRBJ1-6; D perhaps matches TRBD1 (6 bases). The germline gives CDR1 MGHRA, CDR2 YSYEKL. The CDR3 is 15 amino acids. V lost 6 bases to trimming and J lost 10 bases, with 19 bases between them. For the CDR3, the DNA is TGCGCCAGCAGAAAAGAGGGGGTTCGACGGTCACCCCTCCACTTT. It translates to CASRKEGVRRSPLHF.

The rearrangement links TRBV15 to TRBJ1-4; unclear D gene. Germline CDR1 reads LNHNV; CDR2 reads YYDKDF (reference sequence). Trimming cost V 6 bases and J 8 bases, with 4 bases left between them. CDR3 length: 10 amino acids. This chain's CDR3 is CATREEKLFF. The CDR3 region has the DNA TGTGCCACCAGGGAGGAAAAACTGTTTTTT.

Regarding this clonotype: A read error may explain this, as a much larger clone is one base away. V is TRBV10-2 and J is TRBJ1-4, with D unresolved. The V end was cut by 4 bases, the J end by 4 bases, with 7 bases between. The germline V gene encodes CDR1 WSHSY and CDR2 SAAADI. This CDR3 contains 13 residues. The CDR3 region is CASSGTFNEKLFF. CDR3 DNA: TGCGCCAGCAGTGGCACCTTTAATGAAAAACTGTTTTTT.

A few counts support this clonotype. This chain joins TRBV20-1 and TRBJ2-5; D remains ambiguous. CDR1 is DFQATT and CDR2 is SNEGSKA in the germline V gene (reference sequence). The CDR3 length is 15 residues. Trimming took off 8 bases at V and 1 base at J, with 20 bases between the two ends. Written as DNA, the CDR3 is TGCAGTTCTACCCCCGTGACAACGACCCAAGAGACCCAGTACTTC. Protein sequence: CSSTPVTTTQETQYF.

This sequence joins TRBV7-9 and TRBJ1-1; D is unclear. The ends were cut back, 5 bases at V and 3 bases at J, with 10 bases in the middle. Germline V gene data show CDR1 as SEHNR and CDR2 as FQNEAQ (reference sequence). This CDR3 has 13 residues. CDR3 loop: CASSVQEYTEAFF. Here the CDR3 DNA reads TGTGCCAGCAGCGTTCAGGAATACACTGAAGCTTTCTTT.

CDR3: CASSLGTSVGETQYF. CDR3 in DNA: TGTGCCAGTAGTCTCGGGACTAGCGTCGGCGAGACCCAGTACTTC. This chain links TRBV19 with TRBJ2-5, with 10 bases identical to TRBD2. Germline CDR1 and CDR2: LNHDA and SQIVND (reference sequence). J gave up 5 bases and V 5 bases, and 8 bases lay outside the gene matches. The CDR3 has 15 residues.

A word on this clonotype: Given the absence of the conserved phenylalanine or tryptophan at the CDR3 end, a read error is likely. The chain carries TRBV12-3 or TRBV12-4 and TRBJ1-1; D call uncertain. V was shortened by 3 bases and J by 5 bases, with 22 bases between the two germline ends. The CDR3 length is 17 residues. As DNA, the CDR3 is TGTGCCAGCAGTTTTGCCCTCCAGGAGATGGGCGGAACTGAAGCTTTCCTT. It translates to CASSFALQEMGGTEAFL.

The chain employs TRBV2 and TRBJ2-7; 10 bases line up with TRBD1. Germline V gives CDR1 SNHLY, CDR2 FYNNEI. The CDR3 consists of 13 residues. The ends lost 8 bases at V and 3 bases at J; junction bases unmatched: 4. The CDR3 DNA sequence: TGTGCCAGCGGGGGGGACAGGGGCTACGAGCAGTACTTC. It codes for CASGGDRGYEQYF.

This clonotype was recorded a few times. V gene TRBV4-3 combines with J gene TRBJ2-6; TRBD1 matches 9 bases. CDR3 length equals 17 residues. J gave up 4 bases and V 3 bases, and 7 bases lay outside the gene matches. Germline assignment: CDR1 LGHNA and CDR2 YSLEER. The DNA of the CDR3 is TGCGCCAGCAGCCACCTCGACAGGGGGGCAGGGGCCAACGTCCTGACTTTC. Protein sequence: CASSHLDRGAGANVLTF.

This clonotype was seen at least ten times. The chain couples TRBV2 to TRBJ1-2, with unresolved D. The V end was cut by 8 bases, the J end by 4 bases, with 11 bases between. This CDR3 is built from 12 residues. Germline V gives CDR1 SNHLY, CDR2 FYNNEI. CDR3 sequence (DNA): TGTGCCAGCCTAGGGCTGATCTATGGCTACACCTTC. Its translation is CASLGLIYGYTF.

The rearrangement links TRBV5-1 to TRBJ1-1; TRBD1 aligns across 9 bases. In germline, CDR1 is SGHRS, CDR2 YFSETQ. The CDR3 is 15 residues long. The V segment lost 5 bases and the J segment 3 bases; nucleotides outside the gene matches: 8. CDR3 in DNA: TGCGCCAGCAGTCCGGGACAGGGTGCCCACACTGAAGCTTTCTTT. This encodes CASSPGQGAHTEAFF.

Note on this clonotype: A much larger clone differs by one base, so this may be a read error. This chain uses TRBV6-1 with TRBJ1-1; D is ambiguous. The CDR3 contains 10 residues. Germline lookup yields CDR1 MNHNS and CDR2 SASEGT. The CDR3 DNA reads TGTGCCGGCAGTGATCCTGAAGCTTTCTTT. It is translated as CAGSDPEAFF.